Listed below are T cell receptor beta chains from one sample, sequenced in a study of T cells after yellow fever vaccination. TCRdb re-called the 5' RACE reads through MiXCR, storing one row per CDR3 protein. The data hold some 560,000 distinct CDR3 sequences, with about 17% observed a single time. This specimen consisted of PBMCs, obtained 4 to 5 days after the first yellow fever vaccination. The receptors originated from a man aged 18 to 30 who received the YFV17D yellow fever vaccine. Both conserved end residues are part of each CDR3. D genes are given only for firm matches. Size is omitted from some rows. Given values are once, few, many or a class for expanded clones.

few	TRBJ2-5	.	TRBV15	CATSWWRTQETQYF	TGTGCCACCAGCTGGTGGCGGACCCAAGAGACCCAGTACTTC
few	TRBJ1-2	.	TRBV4-1	CASTGSNYGYTF	TGCGCCAGCACCGGTTCTAACTATGGCTACACCTTC
few	TRBJ1-2	.	TRBV5-5	CASSHGRDGNYGYTF	TGTGCCAGCAGCCATGGCCGGGACGGGAACTATGGCTACACCTTC
.	TRBJ2-1	.	TRBV6-6	CASSYAVSNEQFF	TGTGCCAGCAGTTACGCAGTTAGCAATGAGCAGTTCTTC
.	TRBJ2-1	.	TRBV4-1	CASSQDSRRAHISYNEQFF	TGCGCCAGCAGCCAAGATTCCAGGAGGGCACATATCTCCTACAATGAGCAGTTCTTC
few	TRBJ2-3	.	TRBV11-2	CASSFYREVDTDTQYF	TGTGCCAGCAGCTTTTACAGGGAGGTCGACACAGATACGCAGTATTTT
few	TRBJ1-5	.	TRBV28	CASRSTEGKGGQPQHF	TGTGCCAGCAGGTCGACGGAGGGTAAGGGGGGTCAGCCCCAGCATTTT
.	TRBJ2-1	TRBD2	TRBV5-1	CASSRGTSGHYNEQFF	TGCGCCAGCAGCAGAGGGACTAGCGGCCACTACAATGAGCAGTTCTTC
.	TRBJ2-5	.	TRBV2	CASSEETGETQYF	TGTGCCAGCAGTGAGGAGACGGGAGAGACCCAGTACTTC
.	TRBJ2-3	.	TRBV7-9	CASSLTTPDTQYF	TGTGCCAGCAGCTTAACTACCCCGGATACGCAGTATTTT
.	TRBJ1-4	TRBD1	TRBV28	CASGIGQGTYATNEKLFF	TGTGCCAGCGGCATCGGACAGGGGACATACGCAACTAATGAAAAACTGTTTTTT
.	TRBJ2-1	TRBD1	TRBV19	CASTHPYRGNNEQFF	TGTGCCAGTACCCACCCCTACAGGGGTAACAATGAGCAGTTCTTC
few	TRBJ2-1	.	TRBV5-1	CASSFNAYNEQFF	TGCGCCAGCAGCTTTAACGCTTACAATGAGCAGTTCTTC
.	TRBJ1-1	TRBD1	TRBV14	CASSQVNRGWTEAFF	TGTGCCAGCAGCCAAGTGAACAGGGGTTGGACTGAAGCTTTCTTT
few	TRBJ1-5	TRBD1	TRBV7-8	CASSSRDRGRGNQPQHF	TGTGCCAGCAGCTCAAGAGACAGGGGAAGGGGCAATCAGCCCCAGCATTTT
few	TRBJ2-3	TRBD1	TRBV4-3	CASSQDLGTGTADTQYF	TGCGCCAGCAGCCAAGATCTCGGGACAGGGACAGCAGATACGCAGTATTTT
few	TRBJ2-7	.	TRBV9	CASSVGEDSYEQYF	TGTGCCAGCAGCGTAGGGGAGGACTCCTACGAGCAGTACTTC
.	TRBJ2-1	.	TRBV4-3	CASSLGTVDNEQFF	TGCGCCAGCAGCCTGGGGACGGTGGACAATGAGCAGTTCTTC
.	TRBJ1-1	.	TRBV5-1	CASSQGGYSTEAFF	TGCGCCAGCAGCCAAGGGGGGTATAGCACTGAAGCTTTCTTT
.	TRBJ2-3	TRBD2	TRBV10-3	CAISDPGLAADTQYF	TGTGCCATCAGTGACCCAGGACTAGCGGCAGATACGCAGTATTTT
.	TRBJ2-1	TRBD2	TRBV20-1	CSARVRGGAEQFF	TGCAGTGCTAGAGTCCGGGGGGGCGCCGAGCAGTTCTTC
few	TRBJ2-1	.	TRBV27	CASSPTGGDEQFF	TGTGCCAGCAGTCCCACCGGCGGAGATGAGCAGTTCTTC
few	TRBJ2-1	TRBD1	TRBV6-1	CASSAGQGPRSYNEQFF	TGTGCCAGCAGTGCGGGACAGGGGCCCCGCTCCTACAATGAGCAGTTCTTC
few	TRBJ2-4	.	TRBV20-1	CSARAHLWGAGDIQYF	TGCAGTGCTAGAGCACACCTATGGGGGGCCGGGGACATTCAGTACTTC
.	TRBJ1-5	.	TRBV7-9	CASSSARGRAGFQPQHF	TGTGCCAGCAGCTCGGCCCGGGGCAGGGCGGGTTTTCAGCCCCAGCATTTT
few	TRBJ2-5	.	TRBV5-1	CASSPEKETQYF	TGCGCCAGCAGCCCAGAAAAAGAGACCCAGTACTTC
few	TRBJ1-2	TRBD1	TRBV7-9	CASSLDGTDYGYTF	TGTGCCAGCAGCTTAGATGGGACAGACTATGGCTACACCTTC